This passage covers 9 T cell receptor beta chains from one sample sequenced in a study of blood T cell repertoires in COVID-19. The method was immunoSEQ multiplex PCR; TCRdb's version includes in-frame clones alone and lacks a portion of them. This table holds 150,000 or so clones, 86% found once. Sequenced input: peripheral blood. These receptors came from a woman aged 70-85 years with acute or convalescent COVID-19.

The chain is built from TRBV27 and TRBJ1-2, with D possibly being TRBD1 (5 bases). V was clipped by 8 bases and J by 0 bases, with 22 bases between them. Germline-derived CDR1 and CDR2 are MNHEY and SMNVEV (reference sequence). The CDR3 runs 17 residues. The CDR3 DNA reads as TGTGCCAGCCAAGGACGCACAGGATCCGGGTCTAACTATGGCTACACCTTC. As protein: CASQGRTGSGSNYGYTF.

This clone was recorded once. The V call is TRBV6-6, the J call TRBJ2-7, with D unclear. V shed 6 bases and J shed 4 bases, with 19 bases lying between them. This CDR3 has 15 residues. Germline CDR1 MNHNY, CDR2 SVGAGI (reference sequence). The CDR3 loop reads CASSLLSPGVYEQYF. The DNA for the CDR3 is TGTGCCAGCAGCCTCTTAAGCCCTGGTGTGTACGAGCAGTACTTC.

This clone was recorded a few times. At one of its ends the junction is not consistent with the germline gene, which may arise from a read error. The V call is TRBV6-5, the J call TRBJ2-7; TRBD2 aligns across 7 bases. The germline V gene encodes CDR1 MNHEY and CDR2 SVGAGI. This CDR3 region has 12 residues. CDR3 amino acids: CASRAGPNILNF. The CDR3 DNA reads TGTGCCAGCAGAGCGGGACCGAATATCTTGAATTTC.

The genes are TRBV7-2 and TRBJ2-1; D might be TRBD2 (6 bases). V shed 1 base and J shed 10 bases, with 17 bases lying between them. Germline CDR1 SGHTA, CDR2 FQGNSA. The CDR3 consists of 15 residues. The CDR3 sequence: CASSLGHGGAGEQFF. The CDR3 coding sequence is TGTGCCAGCAGCTTAGGTCACGGGGGAGCCGGCGAGCAGTTCTTC.

This clone was counted a few times. J is TRBJ2-2 and V is TRBV29-1; 9 bases map to TRBD2. The CDR3 totals 15 residues. CDR1 and CDR2 from the germline V gene are SQVTM and ANQGSEA. After removal of 4 bases from V and 5 bases from J, the junction contained 8 bases not matched to a gene. This CDR3 reads CSVVLAGGRTGELFF. DNA for the CDR3: TGCAGCGTTGTCCTGGCGGGAGGGAGGACCGGGGAGCTGTTTTTT.

This chain uses TRBV30 with TRBJ2-5; 11 bases are a match to TRBD2. From germline, CDR1 is GTSNPN and CDR2 SVGIG (reference sequence). The CDR3 is 15 amino acids. V trimming: 5 bases; J trimming: 5 bases; junction bases outside the gene matches: 10. Written as DNA, the CDR3 is TGTGCCTGGCGCACTCATACTAGCGGGGGTGAGACCCAGTACTTC. This translates into CAWRTHTSGGETQYF.

The genes are TRBV19 and TRBJ1-4; D is perhaps TRBD1 (6 bases). The CDR3 is 13 amino acids. Germline V gene data show CDR1 as LNHDA and CDR2 as SQIVND (reference sequence). Trimming stripped 3 bases from V and 7 bases from J, with 9 bases between. The CDR3 here is CASSMNRAEKLFF. The CDR3 bases are TGTGCCAGTAGTATGAACAGGGCTGAAAAACTGTTTTTT.

The chain joins TRBV28 to TRBJ2-1, with 10 bases lining up with TRBD2. After removal of 6 bases from V and 10 bases from J, the junction contained 6 bases not matched to a gene. CDR3 size: 13 residues. Germline V gene lookup returns CDR1 MDHEN and CDR2 SYDVKM. The CDR3 sequence is CASRLAGEGEQFF. In DNA, the CDR3 is TGTGCCAGCAGGCTAGCGGGAGAGGGCGAGCAGTTCTTC.

The V gene is TRBV5-1, the J gene TRBJ2-6; no clear D gene. The CDR3 sequence is 14 residues long. Per germline, CDR1 SGHRS and CDR2 YFSETQ. Trimming took 4 bases from V and 1 from J, leaving 6 bases between them. CDR3 sequence (DNA): TGCGCCAGCAGCCCCACTTCTGGGGCCAACGTCCTGACTTTC. It encodes CASSPTSGANVLTF. Full variable domain (outside the CDR3, taken from reference TRBV5-1 and TRBJ2-6): KAGVTQTPRYLIKTRGQQVTLSCSPISGHRSVSWYQQTPGQGLQFLFEYFSETQRNKGNFPGRFSGRQFSNSRSEMNVSTLELGDSALYLCASSPTSGANVLTFGAGSRLTVL.